These 19 T cell receptor beta chains originate from one sample sequenced in a study of blood T cell repertoires in COVID-19. Sequencing was performed with immunoSEQ multiplex PCR; in TCRdb, only in-frame clones are kept and a portion is missing. The sample gives roughly 240,000 clones, approximately 90% of which show up once; roughly 2.5% is in the top ten. The sequencing input was PBMCs or T cells enriched from blood (not recorded which). These receptors were collected from a woman aged 40 to 50 with acute COVID-19.

J is TRBJ1-2 and V is TRBV2; TRBD1 aligns across 10 bases. Germline values: CDR1 SNHLY, CDR2 FYNNEI. The CDR3 runs 16 residues. Unmatched junction bases numbered 5, after V lost 0 bases and J lost 4 bases. Here the CDR3 reads CASSEALRDRGYGYTF. The DNA of the CDR3 is TGTGCCAGCAGTGAAGCGCTAAGGGACAGGGGCTATGGCTACACCTTC.

This rearrangement joins TRBV7-9 to TRBJ1-1; 8 bases fit TRBD1. Per germline, CDR1 SEHNR and CDR2 FQNEAQ (reference sequence). The length of the CDR3 is 17 residues. With V trimmed by 5 bases and J by 3 bases, 14 bases remained unmatched. DNA of the CDR3: TGTGCCAGCAGCCAAGGACAGGGTTTGGCCCCGGACACTGAAGCTTTCTTT. Amino acid sequence: CASSQGQGLAPDTEAFF.

This clone was seen more than once but under ten times. V and J are TRBV10-3 and TRBJ2-3, with TRBD2 identical over 14 bases. Germline CDR1 is ENHRY and CDR2 is SYGVKD. V lost 6 bases to trimming and J lost 10 bases; unmatched junction nucleotides: 3. CDR3 length equals 13 residues. The CDR3 spells CAISGLAGGAQYF. The CDR3 nucleotides read TGTGCCATCAGCGGACTAGCGGGGGGCGCGCAGTATTTT.

This clone was detected a few times. The chain has TRBV5-1 and TRBJ1-4; TRBD1 matches 8 bases. The CDR3 runs to 16 residues. J was trimmed by 0 bases and V by 4 bases; bases with no gene match: 5. The germline V gene encodes CDR1 SGHRS and CDR2 YFSETQ. The CDR3 bases are TGCGCCAGCAGCGTGACAGGGGCCACAACTAATGAAAAACTGTTTTTT. It translates to CASSVTGATTNEKLFF.

The chain links TRBV14 to TRBJ1-1, with unresolved D. This CDR3 spans 14 amino acids. The ends were cut back, 1 base at V and 5 bases at J, with 11 bases in the middle. Germline loops: CDR1 SGHDN, CDR2 FVKESK. The CDR3 loop reads CASSQGRLGTEAFF. For the CDR3, the DNA is TGTGCCAGCAGCCAAGGGAGGTTGGGGACTGAAGCTTTCTTT.

This sequence joins TRBV9 and TRBJ2-5; 10 nucleotides match TRBD1. Trimming at V came to 5 bases and at J to 5 bases, leaving 9 bases not matched to a gene. CDR3 size: 15 residues. From germline, CDR1 is SGDLS and CDR2 YYNGEE. The CDR3 nucleotides read TGTGCCAGCAGTCCAGGAGGGACAGGGGTCGAGACCCAGTACTTC. Amino acid sequence: CASSPGGTGVETQYF.

This rearrangement joins TRBV10-3 to TRBJ1-1; TRBD1 is a possible D gene (5 bases). V was clipped by 2 bases and J by 5 bases, with 15 bases between them. This CDR3 comprises 15 residues. Germline V gives CDR1 ENHRY, CDR2 SYGVKD. The CDR3 loop is CAISEAVGRRTEAFF. Here the CDR3 DNA reads TGTGCCATCAGTGAGGCTGTGGGGCGAAGGACTGAAGCTTTCTTT.

This rearrangement joins TRBV2 to TRBJ1-1; 7 bases map to TRBD1. The J segment lost 8 bases and the V segment lost 6 bases, leaving 6 bases of the junction unmatched. CDR3 size: 12 residues. Germline V gene sequence: CDR1 SNHLY, CDR2 FYNNEI. The CDR3 DNA reads as TGTGCCAGCAGCCAATCGACAGGGGAAGCTTTCTTT. Translation: CASSQSTGEAFF.

Comment on this clone: Other DNA sequences in the same sample also yield this CDR3. The chain is built from TRBV9 and TRBJ1-1; D uncertain. Germline V CDR1 and CDR2: SGDLS, YYNGEE. The CDR3 has 13 amino acids. The ends were cut back, 1 base at V and 0 bases at J, with 4 bases in the middle. This CDR3 is CASSVQMNTEAFF. For the CDR3, the DNA is TGTGCCAGCAGCGTACAGATGAACACTGAAGCTTTCTTT. Full variable domain (remainder filled in from reference TRBV9 and TRBJ1-1): DSGVTQTPKHLITATGQRVTLRCSPRSGDLSVYWYQQSLDQGLQFLIQYYNGEERAKGNILERFSAQQFPDLHSELNLSSLELGDSALYFCASSVQMNTEAFFGQGTRLTVV.

The V call is TRBV7-9, the J call TRBJ1-1, with D unresolved. Germline V lookup: CDR1 SEHNR, CDR2 FQNEAQ (reference sequence). Between the trimmed V and J ends, which lost 2 bases and 1 base, there was a span of 8 bases. The CDR3 is 14 amino acids. CDR3 nucleotide sequence: TGTGCCAGCAGCTTAAGTCCAGGGAACACTGAAGCTTTCTTT. Translated, it gives CASSLSPGNTEAFF.

This rearrangement joins TRBV18 to TRBJ1-5, with TRBD1 identical over 10 bases. The germline V gene has CDR1 KGHSH and CDR2 LQKENI. The CDR3 contains 19 residues. Losses at the gene ends were 2 bases for V and 0 bases for J; bases not matched to a gene: 10. The CDR3 sequence is CASSPRDRGGLDSNQPQHF. In DNA, the CDR3 is TGTGCCAGCTCACCAAGGGACAGGGGAGGGTTGGATAGCAATCAGCCCCAGCATTTT.

This clone was counted a single time. This chain links TRBV30 with TRBJ2-7; 7 bases fit TRBD1. J lost 6 bases, V lost 3 bases, and 5 bases had no gene match. CDR1 is GTSNPN, CDR2 SVGIG, per germline (reference sequence). The CDR3 runs to 12 residues. The CDR3 coding sequence is TGTGCCTGGAGCAAACAGGGGCTCGAGCAGTACTTC. Residues: CAWSKQGLEQYF.

This clone has at least ten counts. The gene calls are TRBV6-2 or TRBV6-3 and TRBJ2-1; no definite D call. CDR1 and CDR2 (germline): MNHEY, SVGEGT. The V end lost 0 bases, the J end lost 4 bases, and 4 bases lay between the germline ends. CDR3 length: 13 residues. CDR3 in amino acids: CASSYSSYNEQFF. As DNA, the CDR3 is TGTGCCAGCAGTTACTCATCATACAATGAGCAGTTCTTC.

This clone appeared a single time. The V gene is TRBV29-1, the J gene TRBJ1-2, with TRBD1 identical over 7 bases. CDR1 and CDR2 (germline): SQVTM, ANQGSEA. This CDR3 contains 15 residues. With V trimmed by 6 bases and J by 0 bases, 10 bases remained unmatched. For the CDR3, the DNA is TGCAGCGTCGCCCCCGGGACAGCCACTAACTATGGCTACACCTTC. It is translated as CSVAPGTATNYGYTF. Full variable domain (outside the CDR3, taken from reference TRBV29-1 and TRBJ1-2): SAVISQKPSRDICQRGTSLTIQCQVDSQVTMMFWYRQQPGQSLTLIATANQGSEATYESGFVIDKFPISRPNLTFSTLTVSNMSPEDSSIYLCSVAPGTATNYGYTFGSGTRLTVV.

This clone was seen just once. The chain employs TRBV4-2 and TRBJ2-5; a weak D match, TRBD2 (6 bases). Germline CDR1 LGHNA, CDR2 YNFKEQ. The germline V and J ends were trimmed by 1 base and 5 bases, with 17 bases remaining between them. The CDR3 runs 16 residues. The CDR3 DNA follows: TGTGCCAGCAGCCAAGGGGACTTCTCTAACCGGGAGACCCAGTACTTC. It yields the protein CASSQGDFSNRETQYF.

This chain joins TRBV3-1 (or the pseudogene TRBV3-2) and TRBJ2-6, with unresolved D. The ends were cut back, 1 base at V and 12 bases at J, with 4 bases in the middle. The germline CDR1 and CDR2 sequences are LGHDT and YNNKEL (reference sequence). The CDR3 loop spans 11 amino acids. CDR3 residues: CASSQGIVLTF. CDR3 DNA sequence: TGTGCCAGCAGCCAAGGTATCGTCCTGACTTTC.

Note on this clone: One end of the junction varies from germline; a read error may be responsible. This rearrangement joins TRBV3-1 (or the pseudogene TRBV3-2) to TRBJ2-1; no clear D. The CDR3 spans 15 residues. Per germline, CDR1 LGHDT and CDR2 YNNKEL (reference sequence). The CDR3 DNA follows: TGTGCCAGCAGCGCAGATCTTCCCTCCGACAATGAGCAGTTCTTC. Residues: CASSADLPSDNEQFF.

The chain is built from TRBV18 and TRBJ1-6; 8 positions match TRBD1. The junction had 1 base not matched to a gene; V was cut back by 4 bases and J by 5 bases. The CDR3 extends over 14 amino acids. Per germline, CDR1 KGHSH and CDR2 LQKENI. CDR3 protein: CASSQQGDNSPLHF. CDR3 nucleotides: TGTGCCAGCTCACAACAGGGGGATAATTCACCCCTCCACTTT.

The chain has TRBV3-1 (or the pseudogene TRBV3-2) and TRBJ2-1; a possible D gene is TRBD1 (6 bases). CDR3 length: 15 residues. V was pared by 4 bases and J by 2 bases, with 12 bases between. Germline assignment: CDR1 LGHDT and CDR2 YNNKEL (reference sequence). The CDR3 DNA reads TGTGCCAGCAGCCTAAGGCAGGGGACCTACAATGAGCAGTTCTTC. Encoded protein: CASSLRQGTYNEQFF.